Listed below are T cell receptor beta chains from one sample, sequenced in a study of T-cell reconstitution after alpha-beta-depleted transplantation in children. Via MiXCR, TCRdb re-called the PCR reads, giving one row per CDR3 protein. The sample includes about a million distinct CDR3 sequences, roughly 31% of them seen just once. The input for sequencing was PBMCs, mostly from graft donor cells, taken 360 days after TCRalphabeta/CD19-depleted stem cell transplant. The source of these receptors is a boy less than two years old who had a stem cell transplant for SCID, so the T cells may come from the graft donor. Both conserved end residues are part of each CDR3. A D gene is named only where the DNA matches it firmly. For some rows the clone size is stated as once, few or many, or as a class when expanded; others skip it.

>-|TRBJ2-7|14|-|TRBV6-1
CASKGDGTSYEQYF
TGTGCCAGCAAGGGTGACGGGACGTCCTACGAGCAGTACTTC
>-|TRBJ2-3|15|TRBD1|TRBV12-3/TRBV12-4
CASTPGTGGTDTQYF
TGTGCCAGCACCCCCGGGACAGGGGGAACAGATACGCAGTATTTT
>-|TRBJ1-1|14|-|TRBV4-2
CASSPRSGYTEAFF
TGTGCCAGCAGCCCCCGGAGTGGTTACACTGAAGCTTTCTTT
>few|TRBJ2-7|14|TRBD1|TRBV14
CASSQEQGAYEQYF
TGTGCCAGCAGCCAGGAACAGGGGGCCTACGAGCAGTACTTC
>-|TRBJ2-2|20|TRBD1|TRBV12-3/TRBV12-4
CASSLTRGTGSFSNTGELFF
TGTGCCAGCAGCTTGACCAGGGGGACAGGGTCCTTTTCGAACACCGGGGAGCTGTTTTTT
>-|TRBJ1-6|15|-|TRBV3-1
CASSQGDGGLSPLHF
TGTGCCAGCAGCCAAGGAGATGGGGGCCTTTCACCCCTCCACTTT
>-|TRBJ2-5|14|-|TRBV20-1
CSARDSAWVGTQYF
TGCAGTGCTAGAGATTCCGCCTGGGTTGGGACCCAGTACTTC
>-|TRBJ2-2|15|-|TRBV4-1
CASSQVSLNTGELFF
TGCGCCAGCAGCCAAGTGAGTCTGAACACCGGGGAGCTGTTTTTT
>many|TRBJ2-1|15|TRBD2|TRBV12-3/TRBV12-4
CASSFAGVSYNEQFF
TGTGCCAGCAGTTTCGCGGGGGTTTCCTACAATGAGCAGTTCTTC
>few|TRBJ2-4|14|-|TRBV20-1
CSAVWVLAKNIQYF
TGCAGTGCCGTTTGGGTTTTAGCCAAAAACATTCAGTACTTC
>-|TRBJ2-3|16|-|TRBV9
CASSVGTGTPTDTQYF
TGTGCCAGCAGCGTAGGCACCGGGACACCAACAGATACGCAGTATTTT
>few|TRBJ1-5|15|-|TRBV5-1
CASSLVGGNYQPQHF
TGCGCCAGCAGCTTGGTCGGAGGGAACTATCAGCCCCAGCATTTT
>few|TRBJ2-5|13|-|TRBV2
CASRTSLQETQYF
TGTGCCAGCAGAACTAGTCTCCAAGAGACCCAGTACTTC
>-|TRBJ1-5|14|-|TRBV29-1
CSVAEMGGRQPQHF
TGCAGCGTTGCCGAAATGGGGGGCCGCCAGCCCCAGCATTTT
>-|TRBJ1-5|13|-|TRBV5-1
CASSLDGRQPQHF
TGCGCCAGCAGCTTGGACGGCCGTCAGCCCCAGCATTTT
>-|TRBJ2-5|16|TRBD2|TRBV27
CASSLSSRGGAETQYF
TGTGCCAGCAGTTTATCTTCACGCGGGGGGGCCGAGACCCAGTACTTC
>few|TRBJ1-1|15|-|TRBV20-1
CSGTGPSQGFTEAFF
TGCAGTGGAACTGGCCCCAGCCAGGGGTTCACTGAAGCTTTCTTT
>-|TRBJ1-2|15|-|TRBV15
CATSRDWGATYGYTF
TGTGCCACCAGCAGAGATTGGGGGGCCACCTATGGCTACACCTTC
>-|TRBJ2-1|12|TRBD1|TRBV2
CASSGDSNEQFF
TGTGCCAGCAGTGGGGACAGCAATGAGCAGTTCTTC
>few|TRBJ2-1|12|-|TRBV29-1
CSFPEGLNEQFF
TGCAGCTTCCCTGAGGGACTGAATGAGCAGTTCTTC
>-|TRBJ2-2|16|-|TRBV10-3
CAISESNGIDTGELFF
TGTGCCATCAGTGAGTCGAACGGGATCGACACCGGGGAGCTGTTTTTT
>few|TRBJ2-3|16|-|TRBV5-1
CASSFPSLVATDTQYF
TGCGCCAGCAGCTTTCCCAGTCTGGTCGCCACAGATACGCAGTATTTT
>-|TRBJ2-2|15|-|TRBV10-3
CAISEFGENTGELFF
TGTGCCATCAGTGAGTTCGGGGAGAACACCGGGGAGCTGTTTTTT
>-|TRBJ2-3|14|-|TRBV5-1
CASSWGDSVDTQYF
TGCGCCAGCAGCTGGGGGGATAGCGTAGATACGCAGTATTTT
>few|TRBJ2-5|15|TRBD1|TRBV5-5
CASSFYDRVTQTQYF
TGTGCCAGCAGCTTCTATGACAGGGTAACACAGACCCAGTACTTC
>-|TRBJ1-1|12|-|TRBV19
CASSRYSREAFF
TGTGCCAGTAGCAGATATTCTCGGGAAGCTTTCTTT
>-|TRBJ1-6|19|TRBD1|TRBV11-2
CASSLRTISKGADNSPLHF
TGTGCCAGCAGCTTACGAACTATAAGTAAGGGGGCTGATAATTCACCCCTCCACTTT
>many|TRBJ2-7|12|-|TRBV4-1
CASSRQGGEQYF
TGCGCCAGCAGCCGCCAGGGAGGCGAGCAGTACTTC
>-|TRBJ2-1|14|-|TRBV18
CASSGGTDYNEQFF
TGTGCCAGCTCCGGGGGGACAGACTACAATGAGCAGTTCTTC
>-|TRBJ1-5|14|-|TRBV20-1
CSASRRHSNQPQHF
TGCAGTGCTAGCCGCAGGCATAGCAATCAGCCCCAGCATTTT
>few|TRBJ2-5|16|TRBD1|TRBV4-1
CASSLGGQGVQETQYF
TGCGCCAGCAGTCTTGGGGGACAGGGAGTCCAAGAGACCCAGTACTTC
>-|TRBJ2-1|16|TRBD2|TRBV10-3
CAIRDPGTTSYNEQFF
TGTGCCATCAGGGACCCGGGGACTACCAGCTACAATGAGCAGTTCTTC
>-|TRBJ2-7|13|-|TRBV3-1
CASRDGTSYEQYF
TGTGCCAGCAGGGACGGGACCTCCTACGAGCAGTACTTC